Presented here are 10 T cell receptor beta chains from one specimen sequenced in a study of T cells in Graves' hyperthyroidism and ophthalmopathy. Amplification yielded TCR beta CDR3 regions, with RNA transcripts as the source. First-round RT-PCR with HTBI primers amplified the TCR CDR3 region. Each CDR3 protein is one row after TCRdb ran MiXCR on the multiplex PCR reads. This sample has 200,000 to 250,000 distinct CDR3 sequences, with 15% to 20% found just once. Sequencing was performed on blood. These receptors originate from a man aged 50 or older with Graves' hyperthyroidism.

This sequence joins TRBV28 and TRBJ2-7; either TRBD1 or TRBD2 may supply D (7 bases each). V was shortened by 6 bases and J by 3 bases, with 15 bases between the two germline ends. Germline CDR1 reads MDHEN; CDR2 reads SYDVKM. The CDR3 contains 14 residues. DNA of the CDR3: TGTGCCAGCAGGCGACAGGGAGGGAACTACGAGCAGTACTTC. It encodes CASRRQGGNYEQYF. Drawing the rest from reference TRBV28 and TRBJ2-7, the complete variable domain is DVKVTQSSRYLVKRTGEKVFLECVQDMDHENMFWYRQDPGLGLRLIYFSYDVKMKEKGDIPEGYSVSREKKERFSLILESASTNQTSMYLCASRRQGGNYEQYFGPGTRLTVT.

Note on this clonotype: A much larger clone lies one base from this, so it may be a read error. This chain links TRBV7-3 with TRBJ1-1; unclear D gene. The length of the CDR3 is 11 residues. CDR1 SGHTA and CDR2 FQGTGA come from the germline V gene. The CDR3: CVSSLRTDAFF. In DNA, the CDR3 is TGTGTCAGCAGCTTAAGAACAGACGCTTTCTTT.

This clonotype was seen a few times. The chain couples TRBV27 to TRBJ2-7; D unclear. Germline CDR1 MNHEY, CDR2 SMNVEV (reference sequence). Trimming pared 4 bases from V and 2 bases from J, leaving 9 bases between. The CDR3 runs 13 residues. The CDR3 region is CASSSGVTYEQYF. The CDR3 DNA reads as TGTGCCAGCAGTTCCGGCGTAACCTACGAGCAGTACTTC.

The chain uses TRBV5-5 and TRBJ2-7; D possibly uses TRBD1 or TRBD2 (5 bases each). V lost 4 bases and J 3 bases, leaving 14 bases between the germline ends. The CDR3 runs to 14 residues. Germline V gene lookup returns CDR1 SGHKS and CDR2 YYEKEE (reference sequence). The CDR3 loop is CASSGGTWGYEQYF. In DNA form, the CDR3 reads TGTGCCAGCAGCGGGGGAACTTGGGGCTACGAGCAGTACTTC.

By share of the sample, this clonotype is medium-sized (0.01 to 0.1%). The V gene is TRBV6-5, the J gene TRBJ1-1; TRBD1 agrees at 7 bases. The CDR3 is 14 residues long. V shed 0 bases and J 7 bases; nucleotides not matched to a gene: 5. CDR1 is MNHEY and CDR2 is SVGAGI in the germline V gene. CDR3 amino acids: CASSYSQGGNEAFF. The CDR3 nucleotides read TGTGCCAGCAGTTACTCGCAGGGGGGGAATGAAGCTTTCTTT.

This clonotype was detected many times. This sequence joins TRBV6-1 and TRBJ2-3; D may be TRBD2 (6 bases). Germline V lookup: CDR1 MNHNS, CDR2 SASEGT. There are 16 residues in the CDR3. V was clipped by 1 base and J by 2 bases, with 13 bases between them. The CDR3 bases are TGTGCCAGCAGTGAAGGAGGAGCGGGCCCCACAGATACGCAGTATTTT. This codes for CASSEGGAGPTDTQYF.

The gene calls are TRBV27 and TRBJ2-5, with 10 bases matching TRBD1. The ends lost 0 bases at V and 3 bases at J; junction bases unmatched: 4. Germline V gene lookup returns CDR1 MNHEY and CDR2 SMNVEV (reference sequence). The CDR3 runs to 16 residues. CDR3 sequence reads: CASSLSWGTGEETQYF. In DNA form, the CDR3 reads TGTGCCAGCAGTTTATCTTGGGGGACAGGGGAAGAGACCCAGTACTTC.

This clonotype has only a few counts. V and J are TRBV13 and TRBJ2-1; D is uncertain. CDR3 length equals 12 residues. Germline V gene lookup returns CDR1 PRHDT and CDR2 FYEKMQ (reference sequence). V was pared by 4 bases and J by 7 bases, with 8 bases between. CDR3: CASSSDLNEQFF. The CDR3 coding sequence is TGTGCCAGCAGCTCTGATCTTAATGAGCAGTTCTTC.

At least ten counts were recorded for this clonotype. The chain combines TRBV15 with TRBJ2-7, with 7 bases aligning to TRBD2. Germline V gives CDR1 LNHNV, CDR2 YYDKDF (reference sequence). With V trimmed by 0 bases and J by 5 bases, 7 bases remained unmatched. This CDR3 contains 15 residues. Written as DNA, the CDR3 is TGTGCCACCAGCAGAGAACTAGCGACTCAGAACGAGCAGTACTTC. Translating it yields CATSRELATQNEQYF.

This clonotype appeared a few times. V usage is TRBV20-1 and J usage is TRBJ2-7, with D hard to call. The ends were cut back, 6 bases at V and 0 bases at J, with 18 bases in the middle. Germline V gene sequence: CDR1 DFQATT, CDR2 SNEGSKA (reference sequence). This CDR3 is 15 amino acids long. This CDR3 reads CSAASGLETSYEQYF. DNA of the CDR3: TGCAGTGCCGCTAGTGGCCTGGAGACCTCCTACGAGCAGTACTTC.